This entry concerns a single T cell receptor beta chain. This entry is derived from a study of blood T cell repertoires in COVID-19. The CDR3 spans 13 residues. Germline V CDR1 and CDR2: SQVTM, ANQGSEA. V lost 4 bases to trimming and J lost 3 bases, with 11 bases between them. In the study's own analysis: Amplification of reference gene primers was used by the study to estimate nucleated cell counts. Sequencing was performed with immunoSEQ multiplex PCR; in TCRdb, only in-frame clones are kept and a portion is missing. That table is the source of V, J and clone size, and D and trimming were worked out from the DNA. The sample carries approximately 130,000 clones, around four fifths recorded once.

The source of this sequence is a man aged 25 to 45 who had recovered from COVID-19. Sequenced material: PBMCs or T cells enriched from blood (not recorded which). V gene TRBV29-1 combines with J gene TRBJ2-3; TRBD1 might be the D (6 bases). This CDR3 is CSVGWQGTDTQYF. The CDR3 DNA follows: TGCAGCGTTGGATGGCAGGGGACAGATACGCAGTATTTT.